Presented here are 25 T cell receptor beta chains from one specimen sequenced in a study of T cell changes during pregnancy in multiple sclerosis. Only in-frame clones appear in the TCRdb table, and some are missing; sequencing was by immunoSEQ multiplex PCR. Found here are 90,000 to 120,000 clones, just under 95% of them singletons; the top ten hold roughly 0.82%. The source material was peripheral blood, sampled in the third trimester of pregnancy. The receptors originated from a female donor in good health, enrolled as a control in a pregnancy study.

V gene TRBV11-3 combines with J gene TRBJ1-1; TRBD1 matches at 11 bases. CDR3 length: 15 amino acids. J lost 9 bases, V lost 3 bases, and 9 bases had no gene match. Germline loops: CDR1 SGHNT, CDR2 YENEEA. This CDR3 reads CASSFPRDRGIKAFF. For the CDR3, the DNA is TGTGCCAGCAGCTTTCCCCGGGACAGGGGGATCAAAGCTTTCTTT.

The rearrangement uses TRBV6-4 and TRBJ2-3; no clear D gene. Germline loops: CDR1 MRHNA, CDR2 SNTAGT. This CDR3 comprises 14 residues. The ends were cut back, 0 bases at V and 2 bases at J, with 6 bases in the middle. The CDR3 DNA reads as TGTGCCAGCAGTGACTCTGCCTACACAGATACGCAGTATTTT. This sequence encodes CASSDSAYTDTQYF.

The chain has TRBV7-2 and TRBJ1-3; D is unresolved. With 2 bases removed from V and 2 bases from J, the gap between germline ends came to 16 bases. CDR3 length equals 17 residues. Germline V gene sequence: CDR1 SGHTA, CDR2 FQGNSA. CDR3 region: CASSLTTAAYTGNTIYF. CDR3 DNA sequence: TGTGCCAGCAGCTTAACGACCGCGGCCTACACTGGAAACACCATATATTTT.

The CDR3 nucleotides read TGCGCCAGCAGCTTGGTTGGACAGGGTAGGTCACCCCTCCACTTT. The encoded protein is CASSLVGQGRSPLHF. J is TRBJ1-6 and V is TRBV5-1; 8 bases fit TRBD1. V dropped 0 bases and J dropped 10; count of bases not matched to a gene: 6. The CDR3 spans 15 residues. Germline V gene data show CDR1 as SGHRS and CDR2 as YFSETQ.

The CDR3 coding sequence is TGTGCCAGCAGCTTACCCTTTGACAGGGGCCCTTACGAGCAGTACTTC. Amino acids: CASSLPFDRGPYEQYF. The gene calls are TRBV7-9 and TRBJ2-7, with TRBD1 identical over 8 bases. Trimming at V came to 2 bases and at J to 4 bases, leaving 10 bases not matched to a gene. Per the germline V gene, CDR1 is SEHNR and CDR2 is FQNEAQ (reference sequence). The CDR3 totals 16 residues.

DNA for the CDR3: TGTGCCAGCAGCTTAGTTTCTGGGCAGTATGAAAAACTGTTTTTT. This encodes CASSLVSGQYEKLFF. The chain employs TRBV11-2 and TRBJ1-4; D unresolved. With 1 base removed from V and 6 bases from J, the gap between germline ends came to 12 bases. The CDR3 runs to 15 residues. Germline V lookup: CDR1 SGHAT, CDR2 FQNNGV. Full variable domain (missing parts from reference TRBV11-2 and TRBJ1-4): EAGVAQSPRYKIIEKRQSVAFWCNPISGHATLYWYQQILGQGPKLLIQFQNNGVVDDSQLPKDRFSAERLKGVDSTLKIQPAKLEDSAVYLCASSLVSGQYEKLFFGSGTQLSVL.

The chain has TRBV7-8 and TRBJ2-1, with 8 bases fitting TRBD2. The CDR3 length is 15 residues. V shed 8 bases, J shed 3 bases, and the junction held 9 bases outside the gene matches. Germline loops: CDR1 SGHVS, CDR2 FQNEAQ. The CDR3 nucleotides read TGTGCCAGCCACTTTCGGGGGGGCCACTACAATGAGCAGTTCTTC. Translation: CASHFRGGHYNEQFF.

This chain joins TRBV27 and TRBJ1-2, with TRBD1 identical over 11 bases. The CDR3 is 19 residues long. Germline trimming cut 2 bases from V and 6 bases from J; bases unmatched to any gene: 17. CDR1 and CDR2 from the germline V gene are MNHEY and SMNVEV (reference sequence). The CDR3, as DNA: TGTGCCAGCAGTTTAAGACCCACGGCCTCGGGACAGGGGGTTGATGGCTACACCTTC. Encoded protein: CASSLRPTASGQGVDGYTF.

CDR3 coding DNA: TGCGCCACTGCCGGTAGGGAGATGAGTGGCGGGGAGCTGTTTTTT. This codes for CATAGREMSGGELFF. The rearrangement uses TRBV5-1 and TRBJ2-2, with D possibly being TRBD2 (5 bases). From germline, CDR1 is SGHRS and CDR2 YFSETQ. V gave up 9 bases and J gave up 7 bases, with 22 bases separating them. The CDR3 is made up of 15 amino acids.

CDR3 region: CASSVGTSGGDDTQYF. The CDR3 bases are TGTGCCAGCAGCGTCGGGACTAGCGGGGGGGATGATACGCAGTATTTT. The V and J genes are TRBV9 and TRBJ2-3, with 16 bases identical to TRBD2. From germline, CDR1 is SGDLS and CDR2 YYNGEE. Trimming removed 2 bases from V and 6 bases from J; junction bases left unmatched: 3. This CDR3 region has 16 residues.

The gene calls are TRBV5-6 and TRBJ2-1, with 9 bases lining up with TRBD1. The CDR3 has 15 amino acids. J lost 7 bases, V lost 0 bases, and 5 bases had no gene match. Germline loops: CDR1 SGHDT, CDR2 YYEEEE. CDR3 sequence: CASSLEGTGRNEQFF. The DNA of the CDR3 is TGTGCCAGCAGCTTGGAGGGGACAGGGCGTAATGAGCAGTTCTTC.

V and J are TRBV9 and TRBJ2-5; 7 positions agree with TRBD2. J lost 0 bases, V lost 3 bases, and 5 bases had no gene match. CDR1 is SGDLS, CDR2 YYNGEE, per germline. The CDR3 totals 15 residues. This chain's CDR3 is CASSARDYYQETQYF. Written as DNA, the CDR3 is TGTGCCAGCAGCGCCCGGGACTACTACCAAGAGACCCAGTACTTC. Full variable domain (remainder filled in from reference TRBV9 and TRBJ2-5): DSGVTQTPKHLITATGQRVTLRCSPRSGDLSVYWYQQSLDQGLQFLIQYYNGEERAKGNILERFSAQQFPDLHSELNLSSLELGDSALYFCASSARDYYQETQYFGPGTRLLVL.

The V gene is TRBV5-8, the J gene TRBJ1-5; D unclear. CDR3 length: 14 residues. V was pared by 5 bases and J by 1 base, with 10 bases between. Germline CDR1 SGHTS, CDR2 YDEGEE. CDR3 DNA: TGTGCCAGCAGACCCCCAGTAAGCAATCAGCCCCAGCATTTT. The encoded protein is CASRPPVSNQPQHF. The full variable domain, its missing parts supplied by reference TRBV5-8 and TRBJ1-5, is EAGVTQSPTHLIKTRGQQATLRCSPISGHTSVYWYQQALGLGLQFLLWYDEGEERNRGNFPPRFSGRQFPNYSSELNVNALELEDSALYLCASRPPVSNQPQHFGDGTRLSIL.

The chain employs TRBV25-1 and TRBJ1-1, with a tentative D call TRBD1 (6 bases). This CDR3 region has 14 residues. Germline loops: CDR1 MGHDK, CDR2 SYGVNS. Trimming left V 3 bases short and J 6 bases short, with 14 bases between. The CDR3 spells CASSDTGQIAEAFF. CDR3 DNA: TGTGCCAGCAGTGATACTGGACAGATAGCTGAAGCTTTCTTT.

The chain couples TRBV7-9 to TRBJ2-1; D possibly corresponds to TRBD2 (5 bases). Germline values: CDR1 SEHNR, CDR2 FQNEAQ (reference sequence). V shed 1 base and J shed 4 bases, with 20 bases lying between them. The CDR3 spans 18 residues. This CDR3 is CASSLVDGVDSVYNEQFF. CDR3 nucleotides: TGTGCCAGCAGCTTAGTTGACGGGGTGGACTCCGTTTACAATGAGCAGTTCTTC.

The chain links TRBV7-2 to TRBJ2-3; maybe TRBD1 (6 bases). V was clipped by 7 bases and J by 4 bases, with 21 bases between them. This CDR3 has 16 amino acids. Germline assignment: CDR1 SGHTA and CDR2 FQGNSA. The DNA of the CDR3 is TGTGCCAGCACCAACCAGGGGAAGGGAGTGGCAGATACGCAGTATTTT. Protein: CASTNQGKGVADTQYF.

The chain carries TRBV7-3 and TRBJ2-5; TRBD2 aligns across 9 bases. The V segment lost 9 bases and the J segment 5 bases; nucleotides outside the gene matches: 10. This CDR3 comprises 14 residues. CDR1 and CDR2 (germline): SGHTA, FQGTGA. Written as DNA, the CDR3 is TGTGCCAGTTCTCTAGGCGCGGGGGGGGAGACCCAGTACTTC. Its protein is CASSLGAGGETQYF.

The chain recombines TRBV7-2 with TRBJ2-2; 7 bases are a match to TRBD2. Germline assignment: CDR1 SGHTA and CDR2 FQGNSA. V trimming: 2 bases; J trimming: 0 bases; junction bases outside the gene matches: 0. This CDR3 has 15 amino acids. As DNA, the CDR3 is TGTGCCAGCAGCTTACGGGAGGCGAACACCGGGGAGCTGTTTTTT. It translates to CASSLREANTGELFF.

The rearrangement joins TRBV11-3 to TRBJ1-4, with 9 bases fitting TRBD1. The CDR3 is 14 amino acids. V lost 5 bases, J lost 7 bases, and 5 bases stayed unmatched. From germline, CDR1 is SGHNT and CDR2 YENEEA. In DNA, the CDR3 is TGTGCCAGCAGCCCGGGACAGGGACGTGAAAAACTGTTTTTT. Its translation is CASSPGQGREKLFF.

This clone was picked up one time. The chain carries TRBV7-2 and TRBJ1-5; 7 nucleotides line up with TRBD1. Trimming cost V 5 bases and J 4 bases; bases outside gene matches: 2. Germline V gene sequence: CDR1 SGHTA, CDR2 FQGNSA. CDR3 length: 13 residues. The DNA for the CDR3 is TGTGCCAGCAGCAGGGGGCTGAATCAGCCCCAGCATTTT. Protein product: CASSRGLNQPQHF.

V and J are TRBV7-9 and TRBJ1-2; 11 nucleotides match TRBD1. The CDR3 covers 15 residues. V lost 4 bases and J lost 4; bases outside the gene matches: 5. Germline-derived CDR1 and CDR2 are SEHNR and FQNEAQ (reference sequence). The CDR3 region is CASSSGQGASYGYTF. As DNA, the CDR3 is TGTGCCAGCAGCTCCGGACAGGGGGCTAGCTATGGCTACACCTTC. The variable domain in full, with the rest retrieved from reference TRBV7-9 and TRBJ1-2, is DTGVSQNPRHKITKRGQNVTFRCDPISEHNRLYWYRQTLGQGPEFLTYFQNEAQLEKSRLLSDRFSAERPKGSFSTLEIQRTEQGDSAMYLCASSSGQGASYGYTFGSGTRLTVV.

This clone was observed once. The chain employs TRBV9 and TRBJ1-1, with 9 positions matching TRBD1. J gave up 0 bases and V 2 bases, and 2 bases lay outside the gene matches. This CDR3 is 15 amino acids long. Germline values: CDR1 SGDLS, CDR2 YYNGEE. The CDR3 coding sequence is TGTGCCAGCAGCGTGGGGACAGGGTTGAACACTGAAGCTTTCTTT. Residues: CASSVGTGLNTEAFF.

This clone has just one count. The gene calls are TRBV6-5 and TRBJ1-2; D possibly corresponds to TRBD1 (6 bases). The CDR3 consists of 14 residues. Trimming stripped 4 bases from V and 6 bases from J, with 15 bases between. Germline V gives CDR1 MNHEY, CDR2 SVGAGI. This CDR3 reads CASSSPGGGNGYTF. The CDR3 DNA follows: TGTGCCAGCAGTTCCCCCGGCGGGGGCAATGGCTACACCTTC.

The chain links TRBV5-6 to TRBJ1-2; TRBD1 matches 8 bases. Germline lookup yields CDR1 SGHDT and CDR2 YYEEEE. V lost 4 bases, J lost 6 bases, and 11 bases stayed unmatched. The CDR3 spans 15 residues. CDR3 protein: CASSEDRVWRDGYTF. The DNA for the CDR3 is TGTGCCAGCAGCGAGGACAGGGTTTGGCGCGATGGCTACACCTTC.

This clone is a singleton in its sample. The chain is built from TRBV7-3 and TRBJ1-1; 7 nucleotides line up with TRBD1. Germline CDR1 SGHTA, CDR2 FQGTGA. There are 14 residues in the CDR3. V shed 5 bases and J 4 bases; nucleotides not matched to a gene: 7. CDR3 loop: CASSPRQGATEAFF. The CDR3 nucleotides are TGTGCCAGCAGCCCCCGACAGGGAGCCACTGAAGCTTTCTTT.